A single sample gave rise to the 18 T cell receptor beta chains below, sequenced in a study of blood T cell repertoires in COVID-19. Sequenced by immunoSEQ multiplex PCR; TCRdb stores in-frame clones only, minus some. The table shows roughly 310,000 clones, with roughly 90% occurring only once. Sequenced: peripheral blood. These receptor sequences come from a young woman with COVID-19, enrolled during active disease.

This clone was seen a few times. J is TRBJ2-7 and V is TRBV29-1; maybe TRBD1 (6 bases). The CDR3 has 14 residues. Germline V gene data show CDR1 as SQVTM and CDR2 as ANQGSEA. Between the trimmed V and J ends, which lost 4 bases and 4 bases, there was a span of 17 bases. CDR3 bases: TGCAGCGTTGGTCCCAAGGCAGGGGTGTACGAGCAGTACTTC. This sequence encodes CSVGPKAGVYEQYF.

This clone has just a few counts. The V and J genes are TRBV5-4 and TRBJ1-1; 7 bases agree with TRBD1. The CDR3 sequence is 12 residues long. CDR1 and CDR2 from the germline V gene are SGHNT and YYREEE (reference sequence). V dropped 2 bases and J dropped 8; count of bases not matched to a gene: 3. The CDR3 DNA sequence: TGTGCCAGCAGCTTCCGGGACAGAGAAGCTTTCTTT. Translation gives CASSFRDREAFF.

V gene TRBV3-1 (or the pseudogene TRBV3-2) combines with J gene TRBJ2-5; 9 bases align to TRBD2. The CDR3 has 16 amino acids. J lost 9 bases, V lost 1 base, and 12 bases had no gene match. Per the germline V gene, CDR1 is LGHDT and CDR2 is YNNKEL (reference sequence). The CDR3 sequence: CASSQGGTSSLGAQYF. The CDR3 region has the DNA TGTGCCAGCAGCCAAGGAGGGACTAGCAGTTTAGGGGCCCAGTACTTC.

The CDR3, as DNA: TGTGCCAGCCGGGACAGAACGAACACCGGGGAGCTGTTTTTT. It codes for CASRDRTNTGELFF. This chain links TRBV19 with TRBJ2-2, with 7 nucleotides matching TRBD1. Germline CDR1 is LNHDA and CDR2 is SQIVND (reference sequence). The CDR3 length is 14 residues. Trimming at V came to 9 bases and at J to 0 bases, leaving 4 bases not matched to a gene. Together with reference TRBV19 and TRBJ2-2, the CDR3 gives the full variable domain: DGGITQSPKYLFRKEGQNVTLSCEQNLNHDAMYWYRQDPGQGLRLIYYSQIVNDFQKGDIAEGYSVSREKKESFPLTVTSAQKNPTAFYLCASRDRTNTGELFFGEGSRLTVL.

The J gene is TRBJ2-1, the V gene TRBV2; 11 bases map to TRBD2. The CDR3 spans 15 residues. Germline CDR1 SNHLY, CDR2 FYNNEI. J was trimmed by 4 bases and V by 6 bases; bases with no gene match: 5. CDR3 in amino acids: CASRTRLAGYNEQFF. CDR3 in DNA: TGTGCCAGCAGGACTAGACTAGCGGGGTACAATGAGCAGTTCTTC.

The table lists this clone with a count of one. The J gene is TRBJ1-6, the V gene TRBV21-1; TRBD1 is the table's D call and was not checked against the DNA. TRBV21-1 is a listed pseudogene. CDR3 length equals 15 residues. CDR3 nucleotides: TGTGCCAGCAGCAAGGCCACAGGGCCGAATTCACCCCTCCACTTT. Its translation is CASSKATGPNSPLHF.

The chain combines TRBV2 with TRBJ2-5; 7 bases agree with TRBD2. Germline trimming cut 2 bases from V and 5 bases from J; bases unmatched to any gene: 14. Looked up from germline, CDR1 is SNHLY and CDR2 is FYNNEI. The CDR3 sequence is 17 residues long. The CDR3 reads CASSESGSVGGWETQYF. The CDR3 nucleotides are TGTGCCAGCAGTGAATCCGGGTCGGTGGGAGGGTGGGAGACCCAGTACTTC.

This sequence joins TRBV6-5 and TRBJ1-1; D possibly corresponds to TRBD1 (5 bases). This CDR3 spans 15 amino acids. V was shortened by 2 bases and J by 4 bases, with 14 bases between the two germline ends. Germline CDR1 and CDR2: MNHEY and SVGAGI. CDR3 protein: CASSYRGAGITEAFF. CDR3 coding DNA: TGTGCCAGCAGTTACCGCGGGGCGGGGATCACTGAAGCTTTCTTT.

The rearrangement uses TRBV10-3 and TRBJ2-7; D is unresolved. Per germline, CDR1 ENHRY and CDR2 SYGVKD. This CDR3 contains 14 residues. The V end was cut by 0 bases, the J end by 0 bases, with 6 bases between. The DNA for the CDR3 is TGTGCCATCAGTGAGTCGGGCCCCTCCTACGAGCAGTACTTC. Translated: CAISESGPSYEQYF.

This chain uses TRBV11-3 with TRBJ1-3, with D unresolved. Germline CDR1 reads SGHNT; CDR2 reads YENEEA. V lost 5 bases, J lost 0 bases, and 8 bases lay in between. The CDR3 length is 14 residues. The CDR3 DNA is TGTGCCAGCAGCCCAGCGCACTCTGGAAACACCATATATTTT. Its translation is CASSPAHSGNTIYF.

The rearrangement uses TRBV19 and TRBJ1-1, with D unresolved. The CDR3 loop spans 15 amino acids. CDR1 is LNHDA and CDR2 is SQIVND in the germline V gene (reference sequence). V was cut by 5 bases and J by 1 base, with 14 bases left in between. This chain's CDR3 is CASSVVSNKNTEAFF. In DNA form, the CDR3 reads TGTGCCAGTAGTGTTGTTAGTAATAAGAACACTGAAGCTTTCTTT.

The gene calls are TRBV3-1 (or the pseudogene TRBV3-2) and TRBJ1-3, with D unresolved. The CDR3 has 12 amino acids. CDR1 is LGHDT and CDR2 is YNNKEL in the germline V gene (reference sequence). The V end lost 6 bases, the J end lost 2 bases, and 5 bases lay between the germline ends. The chain's CDR3 is CASRSTGNTIYF. In nucleotides, the CDR3 is TGTGCCAGCAGATCCACTGGAAACACCATATATTTT.

This clone is a singleton in its sample. J is TRBJ2-1 and V is TRBV6-1, with 10 bases aligning to TRBD2. The germline V gene encodes CDR1 MNHNS and CDR2 SASEGT. Germline trimming cut 0 bases from V and 6 bases from J; bases unmatched to any gene: 2. CDR3 length: 15 residues. CDR3 DNA: TGTGCCAGCAGTGAAGCGGGACTAGCGCTCAATGAGCAGTTCTTC. Translating gives CASSEAGLALNEQFF.

The table lists this clone with a few counts. This chain connects TRBV19 to TRBJ2-1; TRBD2 matches at 7 bases. CDR1 is LNHDA, CDR2 SQIVND, per germline (reference sequence). This CDR3 comprises 13 residues. J was trimmed by 10 bases and V by 2 bases; bases with no gene match: 5. In nucleotides, the CDR3 is TGTGCCAGTAGTATATCAGCGGGATCGGAGCAGTTCTTC. This encodes CASSISAGSEQFF.

V gene TRBV14 combines with J gene TRBJ1-6, with 7 bases lining up with TRBD1. From germline, CDR1 is SGHDN and CDR2 FVKESK. V dropped 1 base and J dropped 2; count of bases not matched to a gene: 2. The CDR3 is 16 residues long. CDR3 residues: CASSQVDRAYNSPLHF. The CDR3 DNA sequence: TGTGCCAGCAGCCAAGTCGACAGGGCCTATAATTCACCCCTCCACTTT.

The chain is built from TRBV19 and TRBJ2-5, with 8 bases aligning to TRBD1. The CDR3 consists of 15 residues. Looked up from germline, CDR1 is LNHDA and CDR2 is SQIVND (reference sequence). The V gene end was trimmed by 5 bases and the J gene end by 2 bases; junction bases not matched to a gene: 7. The DNA for the CDR3 is TGTGCCAGTAGTCTACGGACAGGGCTACAAGAGACCCAGTACTTC. Translating gives CASSLRTGLQETQYF.

CDR3: CASSPQGRMGYNEQFF. The CDR3 DNA is TGTGCCAGCAGTCCACAGGGGAGGATGGGCTACAATGAGCAGTTCTTC. The chain joins TRBV5-6 to TRBJ2-1; the D gene is possibly TRBD1 (7 bases). The CDR3 length is 16 residues. Trimming removed 5 bases at V and 3 bases at J, with 18 bases between. The V gene's germline CDR1 is SGHDT and CDR2 YYEEEE.

The genes are TRBV4-1 and TRBJ2-5; 12 bases agree with TRBD2. In germline, CDR1 is MGHRA, CDR2 YSYEKL. J gave up 4 bases and V 2 bases, and 5 bases lay outside the gene matches. CDR3 length equals 16 residues. DNA of the CDR3: TGCGCCAGCAGCCAAATACTAGCGGGAGGTGTAGAGACCCAGTACTTC. Amino acids: CASSQILAGGVETQYF.